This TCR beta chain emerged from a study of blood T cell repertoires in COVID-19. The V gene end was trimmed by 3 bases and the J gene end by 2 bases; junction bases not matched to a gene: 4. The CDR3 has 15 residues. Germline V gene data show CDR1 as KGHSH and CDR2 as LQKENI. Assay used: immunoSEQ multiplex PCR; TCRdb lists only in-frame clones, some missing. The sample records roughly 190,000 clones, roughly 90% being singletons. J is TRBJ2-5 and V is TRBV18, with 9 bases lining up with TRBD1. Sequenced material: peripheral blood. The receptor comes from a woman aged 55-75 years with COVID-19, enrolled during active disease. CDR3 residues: CASSPWGTGQETQYF. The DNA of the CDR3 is TGTGCCAGCTCACCCTGGGGGACAGGGCAAGAGACCCAGTACTTC.